The 20 T cell receptor beta chains below were found in one sample sequenced in a study of T-cell reconstitution after alpha-beta-depleted transplantation in children. During its preparation, the TCRbeta library received unique molecular identifiers. TCRdb reprocessed the PCR reads with MiXCR, giving one entry per CDR3 protein. Altogether over 550,000 distinct CDR3 sequences are present, about 10% being singletons, with the ten largest covering roughly 4%. The input for sequencing was PBMCs from the stem cell graft donor, taken from the stem cell graft. The receptors stem from a human donor who donated a stem cell graft to a child with acute myeloid leukemia.

This clonotype appeared many times. The chain is built from TRBV12-3 or TRBV12-4 and TRBJ2-5; 7 bases are shared with TRBD1. V dropped 6 bases and J dropped 5; count of bases not matched to a gene: 9. This CDR3 has 14 residues. DNA for the CDR3: TGTGCCAGCAGCTCTGCCGGGACAGCGGAGACCCAGTACTTC. Its protein product is CASSSAGTAETQYF.

This clonotype came up a few times. This chain uses TRBV28 with TRBJ2-7, with TRBD1 matching 7 bases. Germline loops: CDR1 MDHEN, CDR2 SYDVKM. The V and J ends lost 6 bases and 0 bases, in that order; junction bases with no gene match: 8. The CDR3 sequence is 15 residues long. This CDR3 is CASRLRQGSSYEQYF. In DNA, the CDR3 is TGTGCCAGCAGATTAAGACAGGGTAGCTCCTACGAGCAGTACTTC.

Only a few counts were recorded for this clonotype. This chain's CDR3 is CSVVPDRNTEAFF. In nucleotides, the CDR3 is TGCAGCGTTGTTCCCGACAGGAACACTGAAGCTTTCTTT. The chain links TRBV29-1 to TRBJ1-1, with TRBD1 as a possible D gene (5 bases). The CDR3 covers 13 residues. The ends were cut back, 4 bases at V and 1 base at J, with 10 bases in the middle. CDR1 is SQVTM and CDR2 is ANQGSEA in the germline V gene.

This clonotype was seen a few times. The rearrangement uses TRBV10-2 and TRBJ1-1; D gene ambiguous. Trimming stripped 6 bases from V and 0 bases from J, with 23 bases between. Germline CDR1 reads WSHSY; CDR2 reads SAAADI. This CDR3 has 18 residues. CDR3 nucleotides: TGCGCCAGCAGCGGCAGCCCGAGAGGCCTCCTTATGAACACTGAAGCTTTCTTT. Its translation is CASSGSPRGLLMNTEAFF.

This sequence joins TRBV9 and TRBJ2-7; a possible D gene is TRBD1 (5 bases). From germline, CDR1 is SGDLS and CDR2 YYNGEE. The germline V and J ends were trimmed by 3 bases and 0 bases, with 7 bases remaining between them. This CDR3 has 13 amino acids. The chain's CDR3 is CASSADSSYEQYF. CDR3 coding DNA: TGTGCCAGCAGCGCCGACAGCTCCTACGAGCAGTACTTC.

This clonotype was seen a few times. The rearrangement links TRBV5-1 to TRBJ2-5; no definite D call. Germline V gives CDR1 SGHRS, CDR2 YFSETQ. The V gene lost 3 bases and the J gene lost 5 bases, with 14 bases spanning the gap. The CDR3 is made up of 14 amino acids. The CDR3 reads CASSSSAIMETQYF. The CDR3 coding sequence is TGCGCCAGCAGCTCGTCTGCCATTATGGAGACCCAGTACTTC. Drawing the rest from reference TRBV5-1 and TRBJ2-5, the complete variable domain is KAGVTQTPRYLIKTRGQQVTLSCSPISGHRSVSWYQQTPGQGLQFLFEYFSETQRNKGNFPGRFSGRQFSNSRSEMNVSTLELGDSALYLCASSSSAIMETQYFGPGTRLLVL.

This chain connects TRBV10-3 to TRBJ1-6, with 10 bases fitting TRBD1. V was pared by 2 bases and J by 4 bases, with 2 bases of the junction left unmatched. There are 16 residues in the CDR3. In germline, CDR1 is ENHRY, CDR2 SYGVKD. In nucleotides, the CDR3 is TGTGCCATCAGTGAGCCGGGACAGGGGTATAATTCACCCCTCCACTTT. This codes for CAISEPGQGYNSPLHF.

The V and J genes are TRBV3-1 and TRBJ2-1; TRBD1 aligns across 10 bases. Germline V gives CDR1 LGHDT, CDR2 YNNKEL (reference sequence). CDR3 length: 14 amino acids. J gave up 10 bases and V 4 bases, and 7 bases lay outside the gene matches. CDR3 loop: CASSRSRGQGEQFF. In DNA form, the CDR3 reads TGTGCCAGCAGCCGCTCCCGGGGACAGGGGGAGCAGTTCTTC.

The chain carries TRBV7-2 and TRBJ1-5; D remains ambiguous. Trimming took off 4 bases at V and 2 bases at J, with 15 bases between the two ends. The CDR3 extends over 16 amino acids. Germline CDR1 and CDR2: SGHTA and FQGNSA. The CDR3 coding sequence is TGTGCCAGCAGCTCTTGGGTGGAGGGTGGCAATCAGCCCCAGCATTTT. Its protein is CASSSWVEGGNQPQHF.

Only a few counts were recorded for this clonotype. The gene calls are TRBV5-1 and TRBJ2-3; 16 positions agree with TRBD2. The CDR3 totals 17 residues. The germline V gene has CDR1 SGHRS and CDR2 YFSETQ. Trimming took 2 bases from V and 5 from J; bases not matched to a gene: 5. The CDR3 region is CASSFTGLAGGRDTQYF. CDR3 coding DNA: TGCGCCAGCAGCTTCACGGGACTAGCGGGAGGGAGAGATACGCAGTATTTT.

This clonotype was picked up a small number of times. The gene calls are TRBV27 and TRBJ2-5, with D uncertain. Germline V gene data show CDR1 as MNHEY and CDR2 as SMNVEV (reference sequence). The CDR3 is made up of 13 amino acids. V was trimmed by 1 base and J by 0 bases, leaving 3 bases between them. The CDR3 loop is CASSLYYQETQYF. CDR3 in DNA: TGTGCCAGCAGTTTATATTACCAAGAGACCCAGTACTTC.

This clonotype was recorded only once. The CDR3 spells CASSPRAGGLGTQYF. CDR3 DNA sequence: TGTGCCAGCAGCCCTAGGGCGGGAGGGTTGGGTACGCAGTATTTT. The chain is built from TRBV27 and TRBJ2-3; 9 bases agree with TRBD2. After removal of 6 bases from V and 8 bases from J, the junction contained 12 bases not matched to a gene. This CDR3 comprises 15 residues. Germline V gives CDR1 MNHEY, CDR2 SMNVEV (reference sequence).

This clonotype was picked up a small number of times. The rearrangement uses TRBV7-8 and TRBJ2-2; 13 bases map to TRBD2. The CDR3 covers 17 residues. Germline lookup yields CDR1 SGHVS and CDR2 FQNEAQ. J lost 5 bases, V lost 5 bases, and 8 bases had no gene match. The CDR3 loop is CASSPGLAGVGTGELFF. In DNA form, the CDR3 reads TGTGCCAGCAGCCCAGGACTAGCGGGAGTCGGTACCGGGGAGCTGTTTTTT.

This clonotype was seen repeatedly, ten times or more. The chain couples TRBV7-8 to TRBJ2-7; 8 bases line up with TRBD1. V shed 5 bases, J shed 3 bases, and the junction held 6 bases outside the gene matches. Germline V lookup: CDR1 SGHVS, CDR2 FQNEAQ. The CDR3 is 14 residues long. Written as DNA, the CDR3 is TGTGCCAGCAGCCCACAGGGGGTGAACTACGAGCAGTACTTC. Residues: CASSPQGVNYEQYF.

Ten or more counts support this clonotype. The chain has TRBV7-2 and TRBJ2-1; TRBD2 matches at 7 bases. The CDR3 has 16 amino acids. Germline loops: CDR1 SGHTA, CDR2 FQGNSA. V gave up 5 bases and J gave up 0 bases; unmatched junction bases: 7. For the CDR3, the DNA is TGTGCCAGCAGCATGAGCGGGGCTAACTCCTACAATGAGCAGTTCTTC. Its translation is CASSMSGANSYNEQFF.

This clonotype has a count of ten or more. The chain is built from TRBV6-2 or TRBV6-3 and TRBJ2-1; 9 nucleotides agree with TRBD2. CDR3 length equals 15 residues. V lost 2 bases, J lost 4 bases, and 3 bases stayed unmatched. Germline V lookup: CDR1 MNHEY, CDR2 SVGEGT. The CDR3 here is CASSYAGGRYNEQFF. Written as DNA, the CDR3 is TGTGCCAGCAGTTACGCGGGAGGGAGGTACAATGAGCAGTTCTTC.

This clonotype was counted only a few times. The chain has TRBV27 and TRBJ2-1; 10 bases fit TRBD2. With V trimmed by 4 bases and J by 7 bases, 10 bases remained unmatched. The CDR3 runs 16 residues. Germline V CDR1 and CDR2: MNHEY, SMNVEV (reference sequence). This chain's CDR3 is CASSWSGRAYRNEQFF. The CDR3 coding sequence is TGTGCCAGCAGTTGGAGCGGGAGGGCCTATCGGAATGAGCAGTTCTTC.

This clonotype was seen a few times. The rearrangement links TRBV20-1 to TRBJ2-7, with a tentative D call TRBD1 (5 bases). Germline assignment: CDR1 DFQATT and CDR2 SNEGSKA (reference sequence). The V and J ends lost 3 bases and 3 bases respectively, with 9 bases between them. The CDR3 is 12 residues long. CDR3 protein: CSARWGSYEQYF. DNA of the CDR3: TGCAGTGCTAGGTGGGGCAGCTACGAGCAGTACTTC.

This clonotype was recorded a few times. The V call is TRBV12-3 or TRBV12-4, the J call TRBJ1-6, with D uncertain. The CDR3 loop spans 14 amino acids. With 4 bases removed from V and 5 bases from J, the gap between germline ends came to 9 bases. In DNA form, the CDR3 reads TGTGCCAGCAGTTGGGCGAAGAATAATTCACCCCTCCACTTT. Translated, it gives CASSWAKNNSPLHF.

This clonotype was observed at least ten times. The rearrangement joins TRBV30 to TRBJ2-4, with 8 positions matching TRBD1. The germline V gene has CDR1 GTSNPN and CDR2 SVGIG (reference sequence). Trimming removed 3 bases from V and 4 bases from J; junction bases left unmatched: 5. The CDR3 consists of 14 residues. The CDR3 DNA follows: TGTGCCTGGAGGGGGACAGGCGGTAAAAACATTCAGTACTTC. Amino acid sequence: CAWRGTGGKNIQYF.